This T cell receptor (beta chain) was recorded in a study of regulatory T cells in long-lasting Graves disease. At the level of the study: Over 5 years of antithyroid drugs plus positive TSH receptor antibodies defined persistent Graves' disease.

Study observations and caveats: With approximately 2,500 shared public clonotypes, persistent patients exceeded new patients, who shared roughly 920. Persistent Graves' patients showed less TCR diversity than newly diagnosed ones. Accuracy was perhaps lowered by the small sample size.

This clonotype was found many times. No antigen is known for it. Time point described: persistent/refractory GD, antithyroid drugs over 5 years with positive TRAb. RNA extracted from PBMCs served as the sequencing template. The authors built TCR beta libraries using iRepertoire HTBI primers and Arm-PCR of CDR3 regions. One entry per CDR3 protein, called by TCRdb with MiXCR from the multiplex PCR reads. The data contain approximately 500,000 distinct CDR3 sequences, roughly 21% of them seen just once; the ten biggest clones take up roughly 6.9%. Sample: peripheral blood mononuclear cells (PBMCs), taken when the disease was refractory, from a patient treated with antithyroid drugs. The receptor was isolated from a female donor with Graves disease.

The CDR3 coding sequence is TGTGCCAGCAGTTCGGTATCCCCCTCGAAAGGGGGTGGTGAAAAACTGTTTTTT. Translating it yields CASSSVSPSKGGGEKLFF. The genes are TRBV28 and TRBJ1-4; tentative D call: TRBD1 (6 bases). The germline CDR1 and CDR2 sequences are MDHEN and SYDVKM. This CDR3 region has 18 residues. Trimming removed 4 bases at V and 7 bases at J, with 25 bases between.